This T cell receptor beta chain was recovered during a study of T cells in Graves' hyperthyroidism and ophthalmopathy. Notes on the study in general: In simple terms, a model built on 13 V-J features told ophthalmopathy apart from stable hyperthyroidism. Most thyroid clonotypes with frequency above 0.001 were detected in blood.

What was amplified from RNA transcripts were TCR beta CDR3 regions. A first-round RT-PCR of the TCR CDR3 used the HTBI primer set. TCRdb reprocessed the multiplex PCR reads with MiXCR, giving one entry per CDR3 protein. The sample gives approximately 330,000 distinct CDR3 sequences, 15% to 20% of which show up once; approximately 54% is in the top ten. J gave up 1 base and V 4 bases, and 3 bases lay outside the gene matches. The CDR3 has 14 amino acids. Germline V CDR1 and CDR2: SEHNR, FQNEAQ (reference sequence). This clonotype came up many times. The antigen remains undetermined. Sequenced material: blood. The chain is built from TRBV7-9 and TRBJ2-7, with 8 bases matching TRBD1. This clonotype originated in a woman in her forties or fifties with Graves' hyperthyroidism. As DNA, the CDR3 is TGTGCCAGCAGCTCTCAGGGGGCTTCCTACGAGCAGTACTTC. Translation gives CASSSQGASYEQYF.